This T cell receptor (beta chain) stems from a study of T cells expressing NK-cell markers. The germline V gene has CDR1 MNHNS and CDR2 SASEGT. This CDR3 spans 16 amino acids. TCRdb reanalyzed the 5' RACE reads, giving one entry per CDR3 protein sequence and no DNA. This sample contains fewer than 400,000 distinct CDR3 sequences. The sequence was obtained from a woman aged 50 to 60 in good health. The chain has TRBV6-1 and TRBJ2-6; as DNA is missing, the TRBD1 call by TCRdb cannot be tested. Sequenced input: blood T cells: a sorted CD56 or NKG2C T cell subset, CD4+ or CD8+ T cells, or bulk PBMC T cells (not recorded which). CDR3 in amino acids: CASKQDLVSGANVLTF.